This T cell receptor (beta chain) stems from a study of T cells in Graves' hyperthyroidism and ophthalmopathy. General observations from the study: Most clonotypes that expanded in the thyroid above 0.001 also showed up in blood. The model anticipated ophthalmopathy a median about 6.5 months pre-onset.

Hyperthyroidism, newly diagnosed and lasting under 2 months, affected patients aged 18 to 65. This clonotype was detected a few times. The antigen is undetermined. RNA transcripts provided the source from which TCR beta CDR3 regions were amplified. Using the HTBI primer set, a first-round RT-PCR was run on the TCR CDR3. MiXCR, applied by TCRdb to the multiplex PCR reads, yields one record per CDR3 protein. Seen here are approximately 590,000 distinct CDR3 sequences, around 16% observed once, and the top ten hold around 7.8%. This CDR3 has 10 amino acids. The V end was cut by 11 bases, the J end by 2 bases, with 7 bases between. Germline V gives CDR1 SNHLY, CDR2 FYNNEI.

The TCR comes from a young woman with Graves' hyperthyroidism. The chain is built from TRBV2 and TRBJ2-7; D might be TRBD2 (6 bases). Sequences were obtained from blood. The CDR3 bases are TGTGCCGGCGGGACCTACGAGCAGTACTTC. Residues: CAGGTYEQYF.